Below, one T cell receptor (beta chain) is given with its context. The CDR3 extends over 15 amino acids. V lost 10 bases and J lost 2, with 18 bases in between. The germline V gene has CDR1 ENHRY and CDR2 SYGVKD. The repertoire was sequenced with immunoSEQ multiplex PCR; TCRdb's copy has only in-frame clones and lacks some. The top ten hold 0.13% to 0.15% of the sample, which has millions of clones, around nine tenths seen once. This record belongs to a study of shared clonotypes between healthy human individuals. The rearrangement joins TRBV10-3 to TRBJ1-3; D not resolved. The sequence came from a man aged 18 to 35 in good health. The material sequenced was naive CD4+ T cells sorted from blood. Subset denoted: CD45RA+ positively selected. The CDR3 loop reads CATTIGSLAGNTIYF. The CDR3 DNA reads as TGTGCCACCACAATCGGCAGTTTGGCTGGAAACACCATATATTTT.